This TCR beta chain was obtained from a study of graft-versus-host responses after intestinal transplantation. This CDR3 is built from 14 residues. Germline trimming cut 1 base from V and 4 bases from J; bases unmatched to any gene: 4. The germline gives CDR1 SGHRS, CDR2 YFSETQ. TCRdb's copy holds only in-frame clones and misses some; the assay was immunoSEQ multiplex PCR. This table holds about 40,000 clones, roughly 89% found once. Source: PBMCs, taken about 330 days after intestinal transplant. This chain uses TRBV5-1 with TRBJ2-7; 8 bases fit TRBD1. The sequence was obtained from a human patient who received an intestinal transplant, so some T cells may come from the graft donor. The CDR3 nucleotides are TGCGCCAGCAGCTTGAACACAGGGGGGTACGAGCAGTACTTC. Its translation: CASSLNTGGYEQYF.